The 31 T cell receptor beta chains in this list originate from one sample, sequenced in a study of response to subunit inactivated influenza vaccine. TCRdb re-called the RT-PCR reads through MiXCR, storing one row per CDR3 protein. The sample yields hundreds of thousands of distinct CDR3 sequences, 12% to 15% seen once. Sequencing used PBMCs from blood, obtained roughly 2 weeks before vaccination. The receptors shown here come from a man between 50 and 59 years old who received an inactivated influenza vaccine.

This clonotype has just a few counts. The chain joins TRBV2 to TRBJ1-1; maybe TRBD1 (6 bases). Germline V gene data show CDR1 as SNHLY and CDR2 as FYNNEI. The CDR3 spans 14 residues. V was trimmed by 1 base and J by 1 base, leaving 7 bases between them. CDR3 sequence: CASSEGTENTEAFF. The CDR3 DNA is TGTGCCAGCAGTGAAGGGACAGAGAACACTGAAGCTTTCTTT.

The rearrangement joins TRBV5-1 to TRBJ1-5; D remains unclear. CDR3 length equals 11 residues. Per the germline V gene, CDR1 is SGHRS and CDR2 is YFSETQ. V lost 10 bases to trimming and J lost 2 bases, with 7 bases between them. This chain's CDR3 is CARPGNQPQHF. CDR3 nucleotide sequence: TGCGCCCGACCAGGCAATCAGCCCCAGCATTTT.

The rearrangement uses TRBV7-8 and TRBJ2-5, with a weak D call TRBD2 (5 bases). This CDR3 contains 16 residues. Germline V gives CDR1 SGHVS, CDR2 FQNEAQ. V was shortened by 0 bases and J by 4 bases, with 15 bases between the two germline ends. The CDR3 region is CASSLAWAVEGETQYF. As DNA, the CDR3 is TGTGCCAGCAGCTTAGCTTGGGCAGTCGAGGGAGAGACCCAGTACTTC.

In its sample, this clonotype was seen once. The V gene is TRBV20-1, the J gene TRBJ2-5; D uncertain. The CDR3 length is 13 residues. V lost 2 bases to trimming and J lost 5 bases, with 12 bases between them. Germline CDR1 and CDR2: DFQATT and SNEGSKA (reference sequence). CDR3 coding DNA: TGCAGTGCTAGAAGCAGTCCCCACGAGACCCAGTACTTC. It codes for CSARSSPHETQYF.

This clonotype has a handful of counts. The CDR3 DNA is TGCGCCAGCAGCTTGCCTGGTACATTCACAGATACGCAGTATTTT. Protein sequence: CASSLPGTFTDTQYF. The chain joins TRBV5-1 to TRBJ2-3; D remains ambiguous. CDR1 and CDR2 (germline): SGHRS, YFSETQ. CDR3 length: 15 residues. Deletions cut 1 base from V and 2 bases from J, with 11 bases between.

In this sample, this clonotype turned up many times. This chain links TRBV7-9 with TRBJ1-1, with D unresolved. The CDR3 spans 15 residues. Germline V lookup: CDR1 SEHNR, CDR2 FQNEAQ (reference sequence). V was clipped by 1 base and J by 4 bases, with 13 bases between them. The CDR3 DNA is TGTGCCAGCAGCTTAGGGGTTCTGCCGGGCACTGAAGCTTTCTTT. This translates into CASSLGVLPGTEAFF.

This sequence joins TRBV5-6 and TRBJ2-5; 12 bases map to TRBD2. The CDR3 loop spans 15 amino acids. CDR1 is SGHDT and CDR2 is YYEEEE in the germline V gene. Trimming at V came to 4 bases and at J to 5 bases, leaving 6 bases not matched to a gene. Here the CDR3 reads CASSGTGTSGETQYF. The DNA for the CDR3 is TGTGCCAGCAGCGGAACCGGGACTAGCGGGGAGACCCAGTACTTC.

Ten or more counts support this clonotype. This chain's CDR3 is CSVERGIAGGPHEQFF. The CDR3 DNA reads as TGCAGCGTTGAAAGAGGTATAGCGGGAGGGCCCCATGAGCAGTTCTTC. The chain combines TRBV29-1 with TRBJ2-1; 11 bases align to TRBD2. V gave up 2 bases and J gave up 8 bases; unmatched junction bases: 11. Germline V CDR1 and CDR2: SQVTM, ANQGSEA. The CDR3 has 16 amino acids.

The rearrangement links TRBV6-2 or TRBV6-3 to TRBJ1-6; the D is unclear. The V gene's germline CDR1 is MNHEY and CDR2 SVGEGT. The CDR3 loop spans 14 amino acids. V was pared by 2 bases and J by 7 bases, with 9 bases between. CDR3 region: CASSYGQINSPLHF. CDR3 DNA sequence: TGTGCCAGCAGTTACGGGCAGATAAATTCACCCCTCCACTTT.

A few counts support this clonotype. The chain recombines TRBV20-1 with TRBJ1-1; D gene uncertain. The V gene lost 4 bases and the J gene lost 1 base, with 10 bases spanning the gap. Germline CDR1 DFQATT, CDR2 SNEGSKA (reference sequence). The CDR3 has 13 amino acids. The CDR3: CSAKDRWNTEAFF. The CDR3 DNA follows: TGCAGTGCTAAGGACCGGTGGAACACTGAAGCTTTCTTT.

This chain joins TRBV15 and TRBJ2-1; maybe TRBD2 (5 bases). This CDR3 has 14 residues. V dropped 5 bases and J dropped 7 bases, with 15 bases sitting between them. CDR1 and CDR2 (germline): LNHNV, YYDKDF (reference sequence). The CDR3 DNA follows: TGTGCCACCAGCGGGGAGCTCGACGGGAATGAGCAGTTCTTC. As protein: CATSGELDGNEQFF.

The chain joins TRBV4-3 to TRBJ2-7; 10 bases align to TRBD1. Germline-derived CDR1 and CDR2 are LGHNA and YSLEER. The CDR3 is 19 amino acids. J was trimmed by 3 bases and V by 3 bases; bases with no gene match: 17. CDR3 residues: CASSHTTGPGTGDLYEQYF. CDR3 sequence (DNA): TGCGCCAGCAGCCATACAACGGGGCCTGGGACAGGGGATCTCTACGAGCAGTACTTC.

This clonotype was seen just once. V usage is TRBV12-3 or TRBV12-4 and J usage is TRBJ2-2; a possible D gene is TRBD1 (6 bases). CDR3 length: 14 residues. V was shortened by 6 bases and J by 5 bases, with 13 bases between the two germline ends. The CDR3 DNA reads TGTGCCAGCAGGATCATCAGGGGAACCGGGGAGCTGTTTTTT. It translates to CASRIIRGTGELFF.

This clonotype was detected a few times. The V and J genes are TRBV18 and TRBJ2-1; D not resolved. CDR1 is KGHSH, CDR2 LQKENI, per germline. V shed 2 bases and J shed 6 bases, with 11 bases lying between them. CDR3 length: 14 residues. The CDR3 spells CASSPSSGFNEQFF. The CDR3 nucleotides read TGTGCCAGCTCACCAAGTTCGGGTTTCAATGAGCAGTTCTTC.

The table lists this clonotype with many counts. CDR3 sequence (DNA): TGTGCCAGCAGCTTGGTGGGAGGGAGCACAGATACGCAGTATTTT. As protein: CASSLVGGSTDTQYF. V is TRBV7-2 and J is TRBJ2-3, with TRBD2 matching 7 bases. V was pared by 3 bases and J by 0 bases, with 3 bases of the junction left unmatched. The CDR3 is 15 amino acids. Germline V gene sequence: CDR1 SGHTA, CDR2 FQGNSA.

This clonotype occurred a few times. The rearrangement joins TRBV20-1 to TRBJ1-6; 8 bases fit TRBD1. The length of the CDR3 is 15 residues. V gave up 0 bases and J gave up 7 bases; unmatched junction bases: 5. Germline CDR1 is DFQATT and CDR2 is SNEGSKA (reference sequence). The CDR3 region has the DNA TGCAGTGCTAGAGAGCCTACAGGGGGGAATTCACCCCTCCACTTT. This codes for CSAREPTGGNSPLHF.

The chain is built from TRBV7-9 and TRBJ2-7, with 8 bases identical to TRBD2. The CDR3 totals 17 residues. V lost 5 bases to trimming and J lost 2 bases; unmatched junction nucleotides: 14. Germline V gene data show CDR1 as SEHNR and CDR2 as FQNEAQ (reference sequence). The chain's CDR3 is CASSDSVSGTSPYEQYF. The DNA of the CDR3 is TGTGCCAGCAGCGATTCCGTCTCCGGGACTAGTCCCTACGAGCAGTACTTC.

This clonotype was counted a few times. The chain is built from TRBV6-2 or TRBV6-3 and TRBJ1-5, with D maybe TRBD1 (5 bases). V was pared by 8 bases and J by 0 bases, with 11 bases between. CDR3 length equals 14 residues. Germline CDR1 is MNHEY and CDR2 is SVGEGT. The CDR3 loop is CASGMTDSNQPQHF. The CDR3 coding sequence is TGTGCCAGCGGGATGACAGATAGCAATCAGCCCCAGCATTTT.

V gene TRBV5-3 combines with J gene TRBJ2-5, with 8 positions matching TRBD2. TRBV5-3 is sorted into the ORF group, with uncertain function. The V segment lost 3 bases and the J segment 0 bases; nucleotides outside the gene matches: 19. The CDR3 contains 20 residues. CDR3 nucleotides: TGTGCCAGAAGCTGGAGGAGTAGCGGGGATAATAATCAGTACCAAGAGACCCAGTACTTC. The encoded protein is CARSWRSSGDNNQYQETQYF.

The chain uses TRBV7-2 and TRBJ1-1; D is ambiguous. The ends were cut back, 6 bases at V and 1 base at J, with 18 bases in the middle. CDR1 SGHTA and CDR2 FQGNSA come from the germline V gene. This CDR3 spans 16 amino acids. Written as DNA, the CDR3 is TGTGCCAGCAGTCCAGACCCGACCCCCTCGAACACTGAAGCTTTCTTT. It specifies CASSPDPTPSNTEAFF.

This clonotype showed up many times. J is TRBJ1-4 and V is TRBV4-2, with 9 positions matching TRBD1. Trimming took 3 bases from V and 8 from J; bases not matched to a gene: 16. The CDR3 sequence is 18 residues long. CDR1 and CDR2 (germline): LGHNA, YNFKEQ. The CDR3 here is CASSHSSQNRGLGEKLFF. CDR3 nucleotides: TGTGCCAGCAGCCACTCATCACAGAACAGGGGGCTAGGGGAAAAACTGTTTTTT.

At least ten counts were recorded for this clonotype. The V and J genes are TRBV12-3 or TRBV12-4 and TRBJ2-5; the match to TRBD1 covers 8 bases. This CDR3 comprises 13 residues. Trimming took 4 bases from V and 5 from J; bases not matched to a gene: 3. The DNA for the CDR3 is TGTGCCAGCAGTTCGACAGGGGCGGAGACCCAGTACTTC. Translating it yields CASSSTGAETQYF.

The V and J genes are TRBV11-2 and TRBJ2-5; TRBD2 aligns across 7 bases. V was pared by 4 bases and J by 2 bases, with 7 bases of the junction left unmatched. Germline CDR1 SGHAT, CDR2 FQNNGV. The CDR3 sequence is 15 residues long. Written as DNA, the CDR3 is TGTGCCAGCAGCTGGGGGGGTCGGGGTCAAGAGACCCAGTACTTC. Translating it yields CASSWGGRGQETQYF.

CDR3 coding DNA: TGTGCCAGCAGTTTATCTGCGGACGGCCAAGAGACCCAGTACTTC. Translating gives CASSLSADGQETQYF. V and J are TRBV28 and TRBJ2-5; D not certain. The V end was cut by 1 base, the J end by 1 base, with 10 bases between. The CDR3 is made up of 15 amino acids. Germline assignment: CDR1 MDHEN and CDR2 SYDVKM. Filled out from reference TRBV28 and TRBJ2-5, the complete variable domain reads DVKVTQSSRYLVKRTGEKVFLECVQDMDHENMFWYRQDPGLGLRLIYFSYDVKMKEKGDIPEGYSVSREKKERFSLILESASTNQTSMYLCASSLSADGQETQYFGPGTRLLVL.

V and J are TRBV7-6 and TRBJ2-2; no clear D gene. The V end was cut by 5 bases, the J end by 1 base, with 11 bases between. Per the germline V gene, CDR1 is SGHVS and CDR2 is FNYEAQ. The CDR3 totals 15 residues. CDR3 sequence: CASSPIGRNTGELFF. CDR3 nucleotides: TGTGCCAGCAGCCCCATTGGCCGGAACACCGGGGAGCTGTTTTTT.

In its sample, this clonotype was seen a few times. V gene TRBV4-3 combines with J gene TRBJ1-1, with D unclear. V lost 4 bases to trimming and J lost 0 bases, with 6 bases between them. Germline values: CDR1 LGHNA, CDR2 YSLEER. The CDR3 runs 13 residues. CDR3 sequence: CASSPEVNTEAFF. DNA for the CDR3: TGCGCCAGCAGCCCGGAGGTGAACACTGAAGCTTTCTTT.

This clonotype was observed a few times. This chain uses TRBV12-3 or TRBV12-4 with TRBJ2-6; perhaps TRBD1 as D (6 bases). V was shortened by 8 bases and J by 2 bases, with 19 bases between the two germline ends. The CDR3 runs to 17 residues. The CDR3 spells CASGFWRQETGANVLTF. CDR3 coding DNA: TGTGCCAGCGGATTTTGGAGACAGGAGACTGGGGCCAACGTCCTGACTTTC.

This clonotype was picked up one time. A much more abundant neighbour one base away suggests this may be a read error. The J gene is TRBJ2-5, the V gene TRBV20-1; D unresolved. Trimming removed 5 bases at V and 4 bases at J, with 11 bases between. The length of the CDR3 is 12 residues. Looked up from germline, CDR1 is DFQATT and CDR2 is SNEGSKA (reference sequence). The CDR3 sequence is CSAGRLGETQYF. The DNA of the CDR3 is TGCAGTGCTGGGCGACTGGGAGAGACCCAGTACTTC.

This clonotype showed up just a few times. The CDR3 sequence: CASSGQRRGTEAFF. The CDR3 DNA reads TGTGCCAGCAGCGGTCAAAGGAGAGGGACTGAAGCTTTCTTT. The chain employs TRBV9 and TRBJ1-1; D not certain. CDR1 is SGDLS, CDR2 YYNGEE, per germline. The length of the CDR3 is 14 residues. The V end was cut by 3 bases, the J end by 5 bases, with 14 bases between.

This clonotype was seen repeatedly, ten times or more. V and J are TRBV2 and TRBJ2-2; D is unresolved. CDR1 and CDR2 from the germline V gene are SNHLY and FYNNEI. This CDR3 has 14 amino acids. V was cut by 3 bases and J by 3 bases, with 8 bases left in between. Here the CDR3 DNA reads TGTGCCAGCAGTGACAACGTCTACACCGGGGAGCTGTTTTTT. Its protein product is CASSDNVYTGELFF.

The rearrangement joins TRBV7-8 to TRBJ2-3, with 8 nucleotides matching TRBD1. CDR1 is SGHVS, CDR2 FQNEAQ, per germline. With V trimmed by 3 bases and J by 2 bases, 4 bases remained unmatched. The CDR3 sequence is 15 residues long. CDR3 protein: CASSLGQVLTDTQYF. CDR3 DNA sequence: TGTGCCAGCAGCTTGGGACAGGTACTCACAGATACGCAGTATTTT. The full variable domain, with the rest looked up from reference TRBV7-8 and TRBJ2-3, is GAGVSQSPRYKVAKRGQDVALRCDPISGHVSLFWYQQALGQGPEFLTYFQNEAQLDKSGLPSDRFFAERPEGSVSTLKIQRTQQEDSAVYLCASSLGQVLTDTQYFGPGTRLTVL.